The 15 T cell receptor beta chains presented below share a single source sample, sequenced in a study of beta chain features in type 1 diabetes (dated by TCRdb to the late 2010s). The library was produced with the immunoSEQ multiplex PCR assay. The entire amount of isolated RNA was reverse transcribed using the High Capacity cDNA Reverse Transcription Kit, so the sequenced TCRB transcripts were expressed ones. TCRdb obtained this table from immuneACCESS and retained in-frame rearrangements with V and J assigned. These tables miss some clones; where compared with another copy, unresolved V genes account for less than half of the shortfall, and the remainder is unexplained. This sample is represented by about 340,000 clones; over 7% of them were singletons. Roughly 1% of the sample is in the top ten clones. Which antigens these TCRs recognize remains unknown. Overall results and qualifications from the work: Type 1 diabetes patients showed a moderate but significant shortening of TCRB CDR3 length in all four CD4+ subsets.

The sequencing sample was made of central memory CD4+ T cells from blood. The source is a man aged 25 to 45 with type 1 diabetes.

In this sample, this clone turned up many times. The rearrangement uses TRBV5-1 and TRBJ2-5, with D uncertain. V was cut by 4 bases and J by 4 bases, with 8 bases left in between. The CDR3 extends over 12 amino acids. The germline CDR1 and CDR2 sequences are SGHRS and YFSETQ. CDR3 protein: CASSPPGETQYF. The CDR3 DNA follows: TGCGCCAGCAGCCCTCCCGGAGAGACCCAGTACTTC.

J is TRBJ2-5 and V is TRBV2, with a tentative D call TRBD1 (6 bases). Trimming left V 2 bases short and J 2 bases short, with 9 bases between. Germline assignment: CDR1 SNHLY and CDR2 FYNNEI. This CDR3 region has 14 residues. The CDR3 region has the DNA TGTGCCAGCAGTGAAATAGGACAGCAAGAGACCCAGTACTTC. It yields the protein CASSEIGQQETQYF.

This clone has more than one count but fewer than ten. The V gene is TRBV11-2, the J gene TRBJ2-5, with 9 bases aligning to TRBD1. This CDR3 spans 16 amino acids. The germline gives CDR1 SGHAT, CDR2 FQNNGV. V shed 5 bases and J 2 bases; nucleotides not matched to a gene: 9. The CDR3 DNA sequence: TGTGCCAGCAGCCTCGGGACAGGGACCCTTCAAGAGACCCAGTACTTC. Its translation: CASSLGTGTLQETQYF.

The V gene is TRBV7-2, the J gene TRBJ2-7; weak D call: TRBD1 (6 bases). CDR3 length: 14 amino acids. The V gene lost 1 base and the J gene lost 4 bases, with 11 bases spanning the gap. The germline V gene has CDR1 SGHTA and CDR2 FQGNSA. The CDR3 DNA reads as TGTGCCAGCAGCTTAGACAGGGACGTTTACGAGCAGTACTTC. Residues: CASSLDRDVYEQYF. The complete variable domain, with remaining parts taken from reference TRBV7-2 and TRBJ2-7, reads GAGVSQSPSNKVTEKGKDVELRCDPISGHTALYWYRQSLGQGLEFLIYFQGNSAPDKSGLPSDRFSAERTGGSVSTLTIQRTQQEDSAVYLCASSLDRDVYEQYFGPGTRLTVT.

This clone was seen a handful of times. This rearrangement joins TRBV6-5 to TRBJ1-3, with a possible D match to TRBD1 (5 bases). Trimming cost V 6 bases and J 7 bases, with 19 bases left between them. This CDR3 contains 15 residues. Germline lookup yields CDR1 MNHEY and CDR2 SVGAGI. The CDR3 region is CASRAQAHPGNTIYF. CDR3 in DNA: TGTGCCAGCAGAGCACAGGCGCACCCCGGGAACACCATATATTTT.

The CDR3 sequence is CASSLQRQGNSPLHF. CDR3 DNA: TGTGCCAGCAGTTTACAAAGGCAGGGGAATTCACCCCTCCACTTT. V usage is TRBV27 and J usage is TRBJ1-6; D is perhaps TRBD1 (6 bases). Trimming took 2 bases from V and 7 from J, leaving 12 bases between them. The CDR3 sequence is 15 residues long. Germline CDR1 MNHEY, CDR2 SMNVEV (reference sequence).

The table lists this clone with a few counts. CDR3: CSVSGQAYNEQFF. CDR3 DNA sequence: TGCAGCGTTAGCGGACAGGCCTACAATGAGCAGTTCTTC. The chain has TRBV29-1 and TRBJ2-1; 7 bases align to TRBD1. Germline CDR1 reads SQVTM; CDR2 reads ANQGSEA. This CDR3 is 13 amino acids long. J was trimmed by 2 bases and V by 5 bases; bases with no gene match: 3.

The table lists this clone with a few counts. The genes are TRBV10-3 and TRBJ1-2, with D hard to call. From germline, CDR1 is ENHRY and CDR2 SYGVKD. CDR3 length equals 13 residues. The V gene lost 3 bases and the J gene lost 3 bases, with 8 bases spanning the gap. Written as DNA, the CDR3 is TGTGCCATCAGTGACGAACAAGACTATGGCTACACCTTC. Amino acids: CAISDEQDYGYTF.

Details on this clone: This specimen includes other DNA sequences encoding the same CDR3. The J gene is TRBJ1-3, the V gene TRBV4-1; perhaps TRBD1 as D (6 bases). CDR3 size: 14 residues. Germline CDR1 and CDR2: MGHRA and YSYEKL. Deletions cut 3 bases from V and 0 bases from J, with 6 bases between. The CDR3 DNA reads as TGCGCCAGCAGCCAGGGACACTCTGGAAACACCATATATTTT. Protein product: CASSQGHSGNTIYF.

This clone was observed a few times. The chain carries TRBV6-5 and TRBJ1-2; 8 positions agree with TRBD1. J lost 7 bases, V lost 4 bases, and 14 bases had no gene match. CDR1 and CDR2 (germline): MNHEY, SVGAGI. The CDR3 sequence is 16 residues long. Here the CDR3 DNA reads TGTGCCAGCAGTTTCCTTCCCCTCCGGGACAGGATTGGCTACACCTTC. Protein product: CASSFLPLRDRIGYTF.

V gene TRBV2 combines with J gene TRBJ1-5; tentative D call: TRBD1 (6 bases). Trimming took off 5 bases at V and 6 bases at J, with 11 bases between the two ends. CDR1 is SNHLY and CDR2 is FYNNEI in the germline V gene. The CDR3 consists of 13 residues. CDR3 protein: CASSTGRGQPQHF. The CDR3 region has the DNA TGTGCCAGCAGTACAGGGAGGGGTCAGCCCCAGCATTTT.

This clone was counted a few times. This chain uses TRBV19 with TRBJ2-5; no definite D call. CDR3 length: 13 amino acids. Trimming removed 3 bases at V and 5 bases at J, with 10 bases between. The germline CDR1 and CDR2 sequences are LNHDA and SQIVND (reference sequence). The CDR3 loop is CASSIVHGETQYF. The DNA of the CDR3 is TGTGCCAGTAGTATTGTACATGGGGAGACCCAGTACTTC.

This chain joins TRBV4-3 and TRBJ1-2; no clear D gene. Trimming cost V 1 base and J 2 bases, with 5 bases left between them. Per the germline V gene, CDR1 is LGHNA and CDR2 is YSLEER. The length of the CDR3 is 13 residues. CDR3 in amino acids: CASSQVGNYGYTF. CDR3 DNA: TGCGCCAGCAGCCAAGTGGGAAACTATGGCTACACCTTC.

This clone came up a few times. This chain connects TRBV4-3 to TRBJ1-2; D is unresolved. The V gene's germline CDR1 is LGHNA and CDR2 YSLEER. The ends were cut back, 0 bases at V and 0 bases at J, with 8 bases in the middle. The CDR3 sequence is 15 residues long. CDR3 protein: CASSQEGPPNYGYTF. The CDR3 nucleotides read TGCGCCAGCAGCCAAGAAGGACCTCCTAACTATGGCTACACCTTC.

This clone has just a few counts. The chain combines TRBV4-1 with TRBJ2-3, with D unresolved. V was clipped by 0 bases and J by 5 bases, with 6 bases between them. From germline, CDR1 is MGHRA and CDR2 YSYEKL. The CDR3 has 13 residues. The CDR3 loop reads CASSQEWEDTQYF. CDR3 bases: TGCGCCAGCAGCCAAGAATGGGAAGATACGCAGTATTTT.